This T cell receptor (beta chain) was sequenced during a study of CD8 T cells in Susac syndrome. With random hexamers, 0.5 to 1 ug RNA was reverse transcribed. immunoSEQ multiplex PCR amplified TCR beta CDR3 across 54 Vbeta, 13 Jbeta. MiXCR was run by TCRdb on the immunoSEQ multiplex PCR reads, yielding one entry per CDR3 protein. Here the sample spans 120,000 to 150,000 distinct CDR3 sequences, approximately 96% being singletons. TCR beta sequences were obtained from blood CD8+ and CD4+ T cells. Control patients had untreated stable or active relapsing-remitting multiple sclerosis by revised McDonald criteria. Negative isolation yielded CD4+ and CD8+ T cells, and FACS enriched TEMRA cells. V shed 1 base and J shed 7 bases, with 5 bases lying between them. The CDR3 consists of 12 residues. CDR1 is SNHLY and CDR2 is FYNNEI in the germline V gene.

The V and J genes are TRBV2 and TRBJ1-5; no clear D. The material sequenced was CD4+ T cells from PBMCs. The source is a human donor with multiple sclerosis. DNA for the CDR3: TGTGCCAGCAGTGAAGGTGGCCAGCCCCAGCATTTT. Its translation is CASSEGGQPQHF. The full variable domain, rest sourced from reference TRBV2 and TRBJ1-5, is EPEVTQTPSHQVTQMGQEVILRCVPISNHLYFYWYRQILGQKVEFLVSFYNNEISEKSEIFDDQFSVERPDGSNFTLKIRSTKLEDSAMYFCASSEGGQPQHFGDGTRLSIL.